Listed below are T cell receptor beta chains from one sample, sequenced in a study of blood T cell repertoires in COVID-19. Some clones are missing from TCRdb's copy, which holds only in-frame ones; the method was immunoSEQ multiplex PCR. Here the sample spans about 130,000 clones, around three quarters being singletons. The sample taken for sequencing was peripheral blood. These receptors came from a human donor in a cohort sampled during active COVID-19. Each CDR3 is given with its conserved first and last residue. Fields, in order: D gene, J gene, CDR3 length, V gene, clone size, CDR3 protein, CDR3 DNA. D genes are given only for firm matches. Clone size is stated in some rows and not others, as once, few, many or a class when expanded.

d_call: .
j_call: TRBJ2-7
cdr3_length: 14
v_call: TRBV19
clone_size: .
cdr3_aa: CASRPVGAAYEQYF
cdr3_nt: TGTGCCAGTAGGCCCGTGGGGGCCGCCTACGAGCAGTACTTC

d_call: TRBD1
j_call: TRBJ1-1
cdr3_length: 13
v_call: TRBV11-3
clone_size: .
cdr3_aa: CASSAGQDTEAFF
cdr3_nt: TGTGCCAGCAGCGCAGGACAGGACACTGAAGCTTTCTTT

d_call: TRBD1
j_call: TRBJ1-1
cdr3_length: 14
v_call: TRBV27
clone_size: .
cdr3_aa: CASRDRGRSTEAFF
cdr3_nt: TGTGCCAGCCGCGACAGGGGGCGTAGCACTGAAGCTTTCTTT

d_call: .
j_call: TRBJ2-7
cdr3_length: 14
v_call: TRBV21-1
clone_size: once
cdr3_aa: CASSTGTTPTEQYF
cdr3_nt: TGTGCCAGCAGCACCGGGACTACTCCTACGGAGCAGTACTTC

d_call: .
j_call: TRBJ1-6
cdr3_length: 15
v_call: TRBV11-2
clone_size: .
cdr3_aa: CASSSRVGGDTPLHF
cdr3_nt: TGTGCCAGCAGCTCGAGGGTGGGGGGAGATACACCCCTCCACTTT

d_call: TRBD2
j_call: TRBJ2-3
cdr3_length: 17
v_call: TRBV4-1
clone_size: .
cdr3_aa: CASSQRTSGGYTDTQYF
cdr3_nt: TGCGCCAGCAGCCAAAGGACTAGCGGGGGGTACACAGATACGCAGTATTTT

d_call: .
j_call: TRBJ2-2
cdr3_length: 16
v_call: TRBV9
clone_size: .
cdr3_aa: CASSVAGDANTGELFF
cdr3_nt: TGTGCCAGCAGCGTAGCAGGTGACGCGAACACCGGGGAGCTGTTTTTT

d_call: TRBD1
j_call: TRBJ1-2
cdr3_length: 14
v_call: TRBV5-1
clone_size: .
cdr3_aa: CASIYRGTCYGYTF
cdr3_nt: TGCGCCAGCATTTACAGGGGTACTTGCTATGGCTACACCTTC

d_call: .
j_call: TRBJ1-6
cdr3_length: 20
v_call: TRBV28
clone_size: .
cdr3_aa: CASSLRVRVGESSYNSPLHF
cdr3_nt: TGTGCCAGCAGTTTAAGAGTAAGGGTGGGAGAGAGCTCCTATAATTCACCCCTCCACTTT

d_call: .
j_call: TRBJ1-3
cdr3_length: 13
v_call: TRBV7-2
clone_size: .
cdr3_aa: CASSSRSGNTIYF
cdr3_nt: TGTGCCAGCAGCTCGAGGTCCGGAAACACCATATATTTT

d_call: TRBD2
j_call: TRBJ2-1
cdr3_length: 15
v_call: TRBV4-1
clone_size: once
cdr3_aa: CASSRSGGALDEQFF
cdr3_nt: TGCGCCAGCAGCCGAAGCGGGGGGGCCTTGGATGAGCAGTTCTTC

d_call: .
j_call: TRBJ2-7
cdr3_length: 15
v_call: TRBV18
clone_size: .
cdr3_aa: CASSPPVQGSNEQYF
cdr3_nt: TGTGCCAGCTCACCACCGGTCCAGGGTTCCAACGAGCAGTACTTC

d_call: .
j_call: TRBJ1-1
cdr3_length: 13
v_call: TRBV9
clone_size: .
cdr3_aa: CASSVSGSAEAFF
cdr3_nt: TGTGCCAGCAGCGTATCAGGGTCCGCTGAAGCTTTCTTT

d_call: TRBD1
j_call: TRBJ1-1
cdr3_length: 18
v_call: TRBV4-1
clone_size: .
cdr3_aa: CASSQSQRRDRSIAGAFF
cdr3_nt: TGCGCCAGCAGCCAATCTCAGCGGCGGGACAGGAGTATAGCGGGAGCTTTCTTT

d_call: TRBD2
j_call: TRBJ2-3
cdr3_length: 16
v_call: TRBV5-5
clone_size: .
cdr3_aa: CASSLRLAVFLDTQYF
cdr3_nt: TGTGCCAGCAGCTTGCGACTAGCGGTATTTCTAGATACGCAGTATTTT

d_call: TRBD2
j_call: TRBJ2-7
cdr3_length: 15
v_call: TRBV28
clone_size: few
cdr3_aa: CASSSSGGLGYEQYF
cdr3_nt: TGTGCCAGCAGTTCGAGCGGGGGGTTGGGCTACGAGCAGTACTTC

d_call: .
j_call: TRBJ1-4
cdr3_length: 13
v_call: TRBV30
clone_size: .
cdr3_aa: CAWKKGVGEKLFF
cdr3_nt: TGTGCCTGGAAGAAGGGGGTGGGTGAAAAACTGTTTTTT

d_call: .
j_call: TRBJ1-5
cdr3_length: 14
v_call: TRBV30
clone_size: .
cdr3_aa: CAWRGPGGNQPQHF
cdr3_nt: TGTGCCTGGAGGGGTCCAGGTGGCAATCAGCCCCAGCATTTT

d_call: .
j_call: TRBJ1-4
cdr3_length: 15
v_call: TRBV3-1/TRBV3-2
clone_size: .
cdr3_aa: CASSQNRVTNEKLFF
cdr3_nt: TGTGCCAGCAGCCAAAACAGGGTAACTAATGAAAAACTGTTTTTT

d_call: TRBD1
j_call: TRBJ2-5
cdr3_length: 15
v_call: TRBV18
clone_size: .
cdr3_aa: CASSQGQGQQETQYF
cdr3_nt: TGTGCCAGCTCCCAGGGACAGGGGCAGCAAGAGACCCAGTACTTC

d_call: TRBD2
j_call: TRBJ2-1
cdr3_length: 14
v_call: TRBV7-9
clone_size: .
cdr3_aa: CASSRTSGGVEQFF
cdr3_nt: TGTGCCAGCAGCCGAACTAGCGGGGGGGTGGAGCAGTTCTTC

d_call: TRBD2
j_call: TRBJ2-3
cdr3_length: 17
v_call: TRBV28
clone_size: .
cdr3_aa: CASTRTSGPASTDTQYF
cdr3_nt: TGTGCCAGCACAAGGACTAGCGGGCCAGCTAGCACAGATACGCAGTATTTT

d_call: TRBD1
j_call: TRBJ1-6
cdr3_length: 16
v_call: TRBV30
clone_size: .
cdr3_aa: CAWSARRQGRNSPLHF
cdr3_nt: TGTGCCTGGAGTGCTCGTCGACAGGGTAGGAATTCACCCCTCCACTTT

d_call: TRBD2
j_call: TRBJ2-5
cdr3_length: 16
v_call: TRBV11-2
clone_size: .
cdr3_aa: CASSLALTSGQETQYF
cdr3_nt: TGTGCCAGCAGCTTAGCTCTGACTAGCGGCCAAGAGACCCAGTACTTC

d_call: .
j_call: TRBJ1-5
cdr3_length: 13
v_call: TRBV28
clone_size: .
cdr3_aa: CASSPGGYQPQHF
cdr3_nt: TGTGCCAGCAGCCCCGGGGGGTATCAGCCCCAGCATTTT

d_call: .
j_call: TRBJ1-6
cdr3_length: 14
v_call: TRBV6-5
clone_size: .
cdr3_aa: CASGIQVPNSPLHF
cdr3_nt: TGTGCCAGCGGTATACAAGTCCCGAATTCACCCCTCCACTTT

d_call: .
j_call: TRBJ1-2
cdr3_length: 16
v_call: TRBV2
clone_size: once
cdr3_aa: CASSLRQEGRIYGYTF
cdr3_nt: TGTGCCAGCAGCCTGAGACAGGAAGGGAGAATCTATGGCTACACCTTC

d_call: TRBD2
j_call: TRBJ2-3
cdr3_length: 18
v_call: TRBV5-1
clone_size: .
cdr3_aa: CASSSLGWSGDRTDTQYF
cdr3_nt: TGCGCCAGCAGCTCCCTGGGGTGGAGCGGGGATCGTACAGATACGCAGTATTTT

d_call: TRBD1
j_call: TRBJ1-5
cdr3_length: 15
v_call: TRBV27
clone_size: .
cdr3_aa: CASSSGQGPYQAQHF
cdr3_nt: TGTGCCAGCAGTTCTGGACAGGGGCCGTATCAGGCCCAGCATTTT

d_call: TRBD2
j_call: TRBJ2-7
cdr3_length: 15
v_call: TRBV5-1
clone_size: .
cdr3_aa: CASTAGLAGAYEQYF
cdr3_nt: TGCGCCAGCACCGCGGGACTAGCGGGAGCTTACGAGCAGTACTTC

d_call: .
j_call: TRBJ2-1
cdr3_length: 12
v_call: TRBV30
clone_size: .
cdr3_aa: CAWSPTRDEQFF
cdr3_nt: TGTGCCTGGAGTCCCACCCGCGATGAGCAGTTCTTC

d_call: .
j_call: TRBJ2-3
cdr3_length: 14
v_call: TRBV6-5
clone_size: .
cdr3_aa: CADKELEGTDTQYF
cdr3_nt: TGTGCAGACAAGGAATTGGAAGGCACAGATACGCAGTATTTT

d_call: .
j_call: TRBJ1-6
cdr3_length: 12
v_call: TRBV5-6
clone_size: .
cdr3_aa: CASSFRQSNLHF
cdr3_nt: TGTGCCAGCAGCTTCCGACAGAGCAACCTCCACTTT

d_call: TRBD1
j_call: TRBJ2-7
cdr3_length: 15
v_call: TRBV18
clone_size: .
cdr3_aa: CASSPDRVGPYEQYF
cdr3_nt: TGTGCCAGCTCGCCCGACAGGGTTGGCCCCTACGAGCAGTACTTC

d_call: TRBD1
j_call: TRBJ1-3
cdr3_length: 15
v_call: TRBV7-9
clone_size: .
cdr3_aa: CASNLDRTSGNTIYF
cdr3_nt: TGTGCCAGCAACCTGGACAGGACCTCTGGAAACACCATATATTTT

d_call: TRBD1
j_call: TRBJ2-1
cdr3_length: 13
v_call: TRBV27
clone_size: once
cdr3_aa: CASSWDRGNEQFF
cdr3_nt: TGTGCCAGCAGTTGGGACAGGGGGAATGAGCAGTTCTTC

d_call: .
j_call: TRBJ1-2
cdr3_length: 15
v_call: TRBV27
clone_size: .
cdr3_aa: CASSPTPGGGDGYTF
cdr3_nt: TGTGCCAGCAGTCCAACCCCGGGAGGGGGGGATGGCTACACCTTC

d_call: .
j_call: TRBJ2-2
cdr3_length: 18
v_call: TRBV11-2
clone_size: once
cdr3_aa: CASSLDGPTEGAGGELFF
cdr3_nt: TGTGCCAGCAGCTTAGACGGCCCGACGGAGGGGGCTGGCGGGGAGCTGTTTTTT

d_call: .
j_call: TRBJ2-3
cdr3_length: 17
v_call: TRBV25-1
clone_size: .
cdr3_aa: CASSIGRQMRGTDTQYF
cdr3_nt: TGTGCCAGCAGTATTGGGCGCCAAATGAGGGGGACAGATACGCAGTATTTT

d_call: TRBD1
j_call: TRBJ1-6
cdr3_length: 14
v_call: TRBV11-2
clone_size: .
cdr3_aa: CASSLQQGASPLHF
cdr3_nt: TGTGCCAGCAGCTTACAACAGGGGGCCTCACCCCTCCACTTT

d_call: .
j_call: TRBJ1-5
cdr3_length: 15
v_call: TRBV4-2
clone_size: .
cdr3_aa: CASSQFWDINQPQHF
cdr3_nt: TGTGCCAGCAGCCAATTCTGGGACATCAATCAGCCCCAGCATTTT

d_call: .
j_call: TRBJ1-4
cdr3_length: 16
v_call: TRBV6-5
clone_size: .
cdr3_aa: CASSYSWAATNEKLFF
cdr3_nt: TGTGCCAGCAGTTACTCGTGGGCAGCAACTAATGAAAAACTGTTTTTT

d_call: TRBD1
j_call: TRBJ1-4
cdr3_length: 14
v_call: TRBV27
clone_size: medium-sized
cdr3_aa: CASADRAANEKLFF
cdr3_nt: TGTGCCAGCGCTGACAGGGCGGCTAATGAAAAACTGTTTTTT

d_call: TRBD1
j_call: TRBJ1-6
cdr3_length: 13
v_call: TRBV19
clone_size: .
cdr3_aa: CAVTGVVYSPLHF
cdr3_nt: TGTGCCGTGACAGGGGTTGTATATTCACCCCTCCACTTT

d_call: TRBD1
j_call: TRBJ2-7
cdr3_length: 14
v_call: TRBV28
clone_size: .
cdr3_aa: CASSSGTGDDEQYF
cdr3_nt: TGTGCCAGCAGTTCTGGGACAGGGGACGACGAGCAGTACTTC

d_call: .
j_call: TRBJ1-2
cdr3_length: 14
v_call: TRBV5-1
clone_size: .
cdr3_aa: CASSLRRGNYGYTF
cdr3_nt: TGCGCCAGCAGCTTGAGAAGGGGTAACTATGGCTACACCTTC

d_call: TRBD2
j_call: TRBJ2-2
cdr3_length: 16
v_call: TRBV9
clone_size: .
cdr3_aa: CASSVTSGGNTGELFF
cdr3_nt: TGTGCCAGCAGCGTAACTAGCGGGGGAAACACCGGGGAGCTGTTTTTT

d_call: .
j_call: TRBJ1-3
cdr3_length: 14
v_call: TRBV7-2
clone_size: .
cdr3_aa: CASSLEYSGNTIYF
cdr3_nt: TGTGCCAGCAGCTTAGAATACTCTGGAAACACCATATATTTT

d_call: TRBD1
j_call: TRBJ1-2
cdr3_length: 15
v_call: TRBV4-1
clone_size: .
cdr3_aa: CASSQERDRGRGYTF
cdr3_nt: TGCGCCAGCAGCCAAGAGCGAGACAGGGGGCGAGGCTACACCTTC